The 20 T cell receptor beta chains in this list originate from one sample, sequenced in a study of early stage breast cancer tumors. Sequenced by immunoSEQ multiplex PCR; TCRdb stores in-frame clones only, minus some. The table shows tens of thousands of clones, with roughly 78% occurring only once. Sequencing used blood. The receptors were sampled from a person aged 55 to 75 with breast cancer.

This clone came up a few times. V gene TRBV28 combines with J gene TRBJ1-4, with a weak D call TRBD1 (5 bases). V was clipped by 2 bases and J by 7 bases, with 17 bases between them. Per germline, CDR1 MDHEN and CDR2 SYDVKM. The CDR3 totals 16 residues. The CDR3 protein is CASSLALRGVGEKLFF. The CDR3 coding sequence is TGTGCCAGCAGTTTAGCGCTACGGGGGGTCGGTGAAAAACTGTTTTTT. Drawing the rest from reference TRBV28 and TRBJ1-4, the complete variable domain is DVKVTQSSRYLVKRTGEKVFLECVQDMDHENMFWYRQDPGLGLRLIYFSYDVKMKEKGDIPEGYSVSREKKERFSLILESASTNQTSMYLCASSLALRGVGEKLFFGSGTQLSVL.

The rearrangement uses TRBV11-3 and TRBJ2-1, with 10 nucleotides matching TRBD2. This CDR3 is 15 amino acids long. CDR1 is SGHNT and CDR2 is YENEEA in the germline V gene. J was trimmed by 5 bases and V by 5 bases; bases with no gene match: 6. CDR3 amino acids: CASSPRTSGDNEQFF. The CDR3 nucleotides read TGTGCCAGCAGCCCGCGGACTAGCGGAGACAATGAGCAGTTCTTC.

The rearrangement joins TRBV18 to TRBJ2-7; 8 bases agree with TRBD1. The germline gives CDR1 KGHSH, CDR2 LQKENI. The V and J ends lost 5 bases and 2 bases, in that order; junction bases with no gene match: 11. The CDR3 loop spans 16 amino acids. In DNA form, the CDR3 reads TGTGCCAGCTCAAGTAGGGGGGACAGGCGGGCCTACGAGCAGTACTTC. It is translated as CASSSRGDRRAYEQYF.

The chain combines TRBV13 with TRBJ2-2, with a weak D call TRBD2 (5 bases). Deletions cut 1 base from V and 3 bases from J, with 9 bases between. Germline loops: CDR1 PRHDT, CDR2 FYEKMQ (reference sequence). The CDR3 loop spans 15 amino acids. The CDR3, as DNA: TGTGCCAGCAGCTTAGTCGAGCGGTACACCGGGGAGCTGTTTTTT. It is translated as CASSLVERYTGELFF.

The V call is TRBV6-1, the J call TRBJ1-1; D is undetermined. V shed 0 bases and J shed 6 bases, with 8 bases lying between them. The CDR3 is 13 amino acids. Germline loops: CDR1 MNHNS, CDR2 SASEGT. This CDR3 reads CASSEALRAEAFF. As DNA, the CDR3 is TGTGCCAGCAGTGAAGCGCTTCGCGCTGAAGCTTTCTTT.

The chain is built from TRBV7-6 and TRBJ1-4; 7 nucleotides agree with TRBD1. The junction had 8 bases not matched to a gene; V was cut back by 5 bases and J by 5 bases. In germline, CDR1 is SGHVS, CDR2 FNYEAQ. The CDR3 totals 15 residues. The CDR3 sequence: CASSQGGQLNEKLFF. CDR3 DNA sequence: TGTGCCAGCAGCCAGGGGGGACAGCTAAATGAAAAACTGTTTTTT.

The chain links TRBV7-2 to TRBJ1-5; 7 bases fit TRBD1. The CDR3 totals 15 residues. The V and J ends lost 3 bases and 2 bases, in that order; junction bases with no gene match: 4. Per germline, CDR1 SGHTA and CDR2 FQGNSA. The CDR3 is CASSFGTGGNQPQHF. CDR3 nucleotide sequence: TGTGCCAGCAGCTTCGGCACAGGGGGCAATCAGCCCCAGCATTTT. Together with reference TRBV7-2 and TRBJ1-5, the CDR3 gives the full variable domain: GAGVSQSPSNKVTEKGKDVELRCDPISGHTALYWYRQSLGQGLEFLIYFQGNSAPDKSGLPSDRFSAERTGGSVSTLTIQRTQQEDSAVYLCASSFGTGGNQPQHFGDGTRLSIL.

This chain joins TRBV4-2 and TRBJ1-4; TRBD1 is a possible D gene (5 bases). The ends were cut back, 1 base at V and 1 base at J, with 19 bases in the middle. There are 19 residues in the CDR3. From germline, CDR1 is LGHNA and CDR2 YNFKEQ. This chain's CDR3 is CASSQARDVIMGTNEKLFF. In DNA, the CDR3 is TGTGCCAGCAGCCAAGCGCGGGACGTTATTATGGGAACTAATGAAAAACTGTTTTTT.

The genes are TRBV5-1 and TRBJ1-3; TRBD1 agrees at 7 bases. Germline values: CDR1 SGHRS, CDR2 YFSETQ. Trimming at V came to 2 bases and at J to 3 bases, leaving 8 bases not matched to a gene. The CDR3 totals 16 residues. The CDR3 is CASSLTIQGSGNTIYF. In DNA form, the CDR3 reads TGCGCCAGCAGCTTAACCATACAGGGGAGTGGAAACACCATATATTTT.

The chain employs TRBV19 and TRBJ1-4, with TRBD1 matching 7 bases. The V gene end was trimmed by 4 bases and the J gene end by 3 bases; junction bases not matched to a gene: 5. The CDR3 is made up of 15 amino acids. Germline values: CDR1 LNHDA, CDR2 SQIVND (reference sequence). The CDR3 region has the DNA TGTGCCAGTAGTAAATGGGACAGAGCTAATGAAAAACTGTTTTTT. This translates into CASSKWDRANEKLFF.

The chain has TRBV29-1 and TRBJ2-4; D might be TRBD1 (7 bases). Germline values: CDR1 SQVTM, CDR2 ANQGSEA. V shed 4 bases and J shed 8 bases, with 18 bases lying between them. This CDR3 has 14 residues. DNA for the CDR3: TGCAGCGTTGGAAAGACAGGGTGGGGGGACATTCAGTACTTC. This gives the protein CSVGKTGWGDIQYF.

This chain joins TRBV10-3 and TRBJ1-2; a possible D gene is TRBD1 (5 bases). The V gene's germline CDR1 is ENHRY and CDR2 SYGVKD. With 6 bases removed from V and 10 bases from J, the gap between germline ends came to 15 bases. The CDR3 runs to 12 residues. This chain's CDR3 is CAIRKTASDYTF. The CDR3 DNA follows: TGTGCCATCAGAAAGACAGCATCAGACTACACCTTC.

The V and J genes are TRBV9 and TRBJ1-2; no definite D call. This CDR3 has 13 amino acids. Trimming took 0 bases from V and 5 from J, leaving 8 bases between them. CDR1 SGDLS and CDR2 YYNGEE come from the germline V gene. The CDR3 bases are TGTGCCAGCAGCGTAGACAGTTCGTATGGCTACACCTTC. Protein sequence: CASSVDSSYGYTF.

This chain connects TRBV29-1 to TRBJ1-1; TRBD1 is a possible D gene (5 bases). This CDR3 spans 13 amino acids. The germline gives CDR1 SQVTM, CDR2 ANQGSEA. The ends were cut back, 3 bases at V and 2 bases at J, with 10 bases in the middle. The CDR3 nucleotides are TGCAGCGTTGACCCACAGGTTAACACTGAAGCTTTCTTT. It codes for CSVDPQVNTEAFF.

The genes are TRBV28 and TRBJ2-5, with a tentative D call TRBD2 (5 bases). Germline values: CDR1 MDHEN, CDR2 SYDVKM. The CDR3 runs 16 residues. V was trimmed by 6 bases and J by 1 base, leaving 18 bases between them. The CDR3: CASRVYGGGFQETQYF. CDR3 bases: TGTGCCAGCAGAGTTTACGGCGGCGGGTTCCAAGAGACCCAGTACTTC. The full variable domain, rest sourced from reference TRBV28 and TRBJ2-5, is DVKVTQSSRYLVKRTGEKVFLECVQDMDHENMFWYRQDPGLGLRLIYFSYDVKMKEKGDIPEGYSVSREKKERFSLILESASTNQTSMYLCASRVYGGGFQETQYFGPGTRLLVL.

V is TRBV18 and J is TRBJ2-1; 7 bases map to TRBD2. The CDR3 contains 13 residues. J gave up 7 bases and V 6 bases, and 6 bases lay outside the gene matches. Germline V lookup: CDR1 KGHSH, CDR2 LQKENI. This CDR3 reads CASSISGENEQFF. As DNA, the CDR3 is TGTGCCAGCTCGATCAGCGGGGAGAATGAGCAGTTCTTC. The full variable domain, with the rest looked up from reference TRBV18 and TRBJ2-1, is NAGVMQNPRHLVRRRGQEARLRCSPMKGHSHVYWYRQLPEEGLKFMVYLQKENIIDESGMPKERFSAEFPKEGPSILRIQQVVRGDSAAYFCASSISGENEQFFGPGTRLTVL.

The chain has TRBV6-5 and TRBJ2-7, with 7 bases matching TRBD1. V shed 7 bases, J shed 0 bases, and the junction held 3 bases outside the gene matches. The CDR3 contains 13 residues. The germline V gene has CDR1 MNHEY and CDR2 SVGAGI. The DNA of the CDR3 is TGTGCCAGCAACCACAGGGGCTCCTACGAGCAGTACTTC. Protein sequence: CASNHRGSYEQYF.

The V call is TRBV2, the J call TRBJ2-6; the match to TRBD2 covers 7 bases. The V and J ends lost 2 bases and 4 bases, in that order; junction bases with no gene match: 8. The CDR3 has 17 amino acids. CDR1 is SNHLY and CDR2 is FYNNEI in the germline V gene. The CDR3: CASSEHLGGEGANVLTF. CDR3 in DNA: TGTGCCAGCAGTGAACATCTGGGGGGGGAAGGGGCCAACGTCCTGACTTTC.

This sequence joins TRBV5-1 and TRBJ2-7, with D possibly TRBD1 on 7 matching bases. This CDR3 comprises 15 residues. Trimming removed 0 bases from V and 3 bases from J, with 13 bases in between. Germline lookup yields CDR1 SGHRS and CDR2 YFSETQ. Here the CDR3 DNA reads TGCGCCAGCAGCTTGGTGTCAGGGGGGAGCTACGAGCAGTACTTC. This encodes CASSLVSGGSYEQYF.

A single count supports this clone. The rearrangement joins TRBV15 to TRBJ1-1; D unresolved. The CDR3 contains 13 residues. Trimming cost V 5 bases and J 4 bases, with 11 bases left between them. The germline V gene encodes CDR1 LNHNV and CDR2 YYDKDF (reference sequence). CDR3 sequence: CATSLETGTEAFF. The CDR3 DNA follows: TGTGCCACCAGCCTAGAGACGGGCACTGAAGCTTTCTTT.